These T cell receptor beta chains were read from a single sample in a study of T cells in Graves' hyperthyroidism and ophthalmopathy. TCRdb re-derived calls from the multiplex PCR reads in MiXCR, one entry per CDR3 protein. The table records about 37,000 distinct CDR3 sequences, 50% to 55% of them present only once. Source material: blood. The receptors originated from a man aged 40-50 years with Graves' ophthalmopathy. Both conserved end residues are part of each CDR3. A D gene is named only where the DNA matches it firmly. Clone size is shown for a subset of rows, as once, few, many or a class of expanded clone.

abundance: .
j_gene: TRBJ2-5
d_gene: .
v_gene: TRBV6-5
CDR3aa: CASSYTGAKETQYF
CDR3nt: TGTGCCAGCAGTTACACGGGAGCTAAAGAGACCCAGTACTTC

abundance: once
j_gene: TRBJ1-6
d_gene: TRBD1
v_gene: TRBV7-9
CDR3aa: CASRPGTANLGLHF
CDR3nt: TGTGCCAGCAGGCCCGGGACAGCTAATCTAGGCCTCCACTTT

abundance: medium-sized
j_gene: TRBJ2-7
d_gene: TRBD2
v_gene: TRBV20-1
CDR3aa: CSACRETSGRGEQYF
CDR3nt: TGCAGTGCGTGCCGAGAGACTAGCGGGAGAGGCGAGCAGTACTTC

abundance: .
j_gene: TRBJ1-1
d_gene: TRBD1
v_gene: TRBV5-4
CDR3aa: CASSFPGGYNSEAFF
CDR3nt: TGTGCCAGCAGCTTCCCAGGGGGCTATAACTCTGAAGCCTTCTTT

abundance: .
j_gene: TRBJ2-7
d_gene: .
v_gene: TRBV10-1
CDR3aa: CAIGGRGNSYEQYF
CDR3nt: TGTGCCATCGGGGGCCGAGGGAACTCCTACGAGCAGTACTTC

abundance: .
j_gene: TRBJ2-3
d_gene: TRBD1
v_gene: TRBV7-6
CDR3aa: CASRARQGPFTDAQYF
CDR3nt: TGTGCCAGCAGAGCGAGACAGGGCCCCTTCACAGATGCGCAGTACTTT

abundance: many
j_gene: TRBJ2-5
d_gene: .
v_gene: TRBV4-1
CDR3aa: CASSQANSYQETQYF
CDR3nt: TGCGCCAGCAGCCAAGCTAACTCATACCAAGAGACCCAGTACTTC

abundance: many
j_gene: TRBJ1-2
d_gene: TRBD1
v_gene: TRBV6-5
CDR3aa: CASRLQGAGYGYTF
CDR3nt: TGTGCCAGTAGACTACAGGGGGCAGGCTATGGCTACACCTTC

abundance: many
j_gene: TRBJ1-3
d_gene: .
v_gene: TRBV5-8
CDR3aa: CASSLIQHSGNTIYF
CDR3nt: TGTGCCAGCAGCTTAATACAGCACTCTGGAAACACCATATATTTT

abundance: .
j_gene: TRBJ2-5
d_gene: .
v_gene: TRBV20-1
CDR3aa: CSAGSGGQNQPQYF
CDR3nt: TGCAGTGCTGGATCCGGTGGGCAGAATCAGCCCCAGTACTTC

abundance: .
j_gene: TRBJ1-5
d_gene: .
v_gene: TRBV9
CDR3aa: CASSVVPTAGAYEHF
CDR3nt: TGTGCCAGCAGCGTAGTCCCGACTGCGGGGGCGTATGAGCATTTT

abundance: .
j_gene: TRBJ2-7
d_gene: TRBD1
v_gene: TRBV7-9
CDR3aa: CASSFAGTGYHEQYF
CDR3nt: TGTGCCAGCAGTTTTGCCGGGACAGGGTACCACGAGCAGTACTTC

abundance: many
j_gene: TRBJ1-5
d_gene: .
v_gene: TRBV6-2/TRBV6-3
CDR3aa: CASSYVGGQPQHF
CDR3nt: TGTGCCAGCAGTTACGTTGGTGGTCAGCCCCAGCATTTT

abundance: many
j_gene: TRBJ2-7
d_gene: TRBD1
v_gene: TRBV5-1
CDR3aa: CASSLRTGLYYEQYF
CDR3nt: TGCGCCAGCAGCTTGCGGACAGGGCTATACTACGAGCAGTACTTC

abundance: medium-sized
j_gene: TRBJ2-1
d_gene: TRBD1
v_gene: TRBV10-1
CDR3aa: CASSDVGQGDHNEQFF
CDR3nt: TGCGCCAGCAGTGACGTGGGCCAGGGGGACCACAATGAGCAGTTCTTC

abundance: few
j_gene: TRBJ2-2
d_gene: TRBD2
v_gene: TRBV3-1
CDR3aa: CASSQAREPTNTGELFF
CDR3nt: TGTGCCAGCTCACAGGCGCGGGAGCCAACGAACACCGGGGAGCTGTTTTTT

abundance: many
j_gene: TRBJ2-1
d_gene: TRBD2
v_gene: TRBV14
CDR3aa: CASSQLGTSGGRDEQFF
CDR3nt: TGTGCCAGCAGCCAACTCGGGACTAGCGGGGGCCGGGATGAGCAGTTCTTC

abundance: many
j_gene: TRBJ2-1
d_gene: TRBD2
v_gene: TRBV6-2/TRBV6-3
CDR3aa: CASSYAGVRTSYNEQFF
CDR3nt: TGTGCCAGCAGTTACGCGGGAGTGCGGACCTCCTACAATGAGCAGTTCTTC

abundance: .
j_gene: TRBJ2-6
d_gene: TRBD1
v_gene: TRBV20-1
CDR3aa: CSARAGQGRNVLTF
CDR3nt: TGCAGTGCTAGAGCCGGACAGGGTCGCAACGTCCTGACTTTC

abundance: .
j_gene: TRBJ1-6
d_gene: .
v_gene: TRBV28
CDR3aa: CASSLWGSPLHF
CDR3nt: TGTGCCAGCAGTTTATGGGGGTCACCCCTCCACTTT

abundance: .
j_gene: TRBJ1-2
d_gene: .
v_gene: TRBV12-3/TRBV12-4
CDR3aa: CASSPGAGGGNTF
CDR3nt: TGTGCCAGCAGTCCGGGAGCCGGTGGGGGAAACACCTTC

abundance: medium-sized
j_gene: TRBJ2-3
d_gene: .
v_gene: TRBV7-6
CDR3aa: CASSLHLSTDTQYF
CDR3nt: TGTGCCAGCAGCTTACATCTTAGCACAGATACGCAGTATTTT

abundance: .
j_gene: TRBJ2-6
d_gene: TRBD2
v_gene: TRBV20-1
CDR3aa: CSVFTSGRANVLTF
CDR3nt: TGCAGTGTCTTCACTAGCGGGAGGGCCAACGTCCTGACTTTC

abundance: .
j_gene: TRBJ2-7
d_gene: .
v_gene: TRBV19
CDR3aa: CASSPRDGEYERYF
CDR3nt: TGTGCCAGTAGTCCCCGGGACGGCGAATACGAGCGGTACTTC

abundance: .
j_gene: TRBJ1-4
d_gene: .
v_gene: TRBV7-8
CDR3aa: CASSTQEEKLFF
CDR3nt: TGTGCCAGCAGCACCCAGGAGGAAAAACTGTTTTTT

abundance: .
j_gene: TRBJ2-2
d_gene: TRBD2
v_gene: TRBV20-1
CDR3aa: CSARASGRTGELFF
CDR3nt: TGCAGTGCTAGGGCTAGCGGGAGGACCGGGGAGCTGTTTTTT

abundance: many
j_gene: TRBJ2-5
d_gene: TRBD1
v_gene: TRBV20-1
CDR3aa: CSARGGQSLETQYF
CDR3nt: TGCAGTGCTAGAGGGGGACAGTCATTGGAGACCCAGTACTTC

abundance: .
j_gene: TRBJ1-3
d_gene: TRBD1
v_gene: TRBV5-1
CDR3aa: CASSYKGQNYGYTIYF
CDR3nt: TGCGCCAGCAGCTATAAGGGACAGAACTATGGCTACACCATATATTTT

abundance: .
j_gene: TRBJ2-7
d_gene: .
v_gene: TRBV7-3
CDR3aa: CASSPGHASTEQYF
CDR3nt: TGTGCCAGCAGCCCTGGGCACGCATCGACCGAGCAGTACTTC

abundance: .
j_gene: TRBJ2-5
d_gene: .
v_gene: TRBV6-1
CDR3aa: CASSVWETQYF
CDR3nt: TGTGCCAGCAGTGTCTGGGAGACCCAGTACTTC

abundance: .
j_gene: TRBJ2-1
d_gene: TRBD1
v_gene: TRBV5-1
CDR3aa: CASSSGTANYNEQFF
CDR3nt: TGCGCCAGCAGCTCGGGGACAGCGAATTACAATGAGCAGTTCTTC

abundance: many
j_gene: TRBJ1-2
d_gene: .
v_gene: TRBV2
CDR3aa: CASSEALPVNYGYTF
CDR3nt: TGTGCCAGCAGTGAAGCGCTTCCAGTCAACTATGGCTACACCTTC

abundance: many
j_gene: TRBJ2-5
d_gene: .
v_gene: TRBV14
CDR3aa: CASSQLSDQETQYF
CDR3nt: TGTGCCAGCAGCCAACTATCAGACCAAGAGACCCAGTACTTC

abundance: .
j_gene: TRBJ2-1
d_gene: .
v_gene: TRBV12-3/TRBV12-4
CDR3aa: CASSLDLGRSNEQFF
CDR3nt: TGTGCCAGCAGTTTAGACTTGGGCCGATCCAATGAGCAGTTCTTC

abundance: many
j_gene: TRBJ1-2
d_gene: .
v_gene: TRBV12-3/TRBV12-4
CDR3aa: CASSLGAGRTNYGYTF
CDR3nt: TGTGCCAGCAGTTTAGGGGCGGGCAGAACTAACTATGGCTACACCTTC

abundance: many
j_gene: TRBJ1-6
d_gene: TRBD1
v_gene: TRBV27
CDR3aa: CASSLTGDSPLHF
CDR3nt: TGTGCCAGCAGTTTAACAGGGGATTCACCCCTCCACTTT

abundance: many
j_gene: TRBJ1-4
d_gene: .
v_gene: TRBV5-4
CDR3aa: CASSYQGEKLFF
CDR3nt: TGTGCCAGCAGCTACCAGGGCGAAAAACTGTTTTTT

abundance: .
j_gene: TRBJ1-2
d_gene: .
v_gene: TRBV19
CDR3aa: CASSEYEGGSSGYIF
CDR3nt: TGTGCCAGTAGTGAATATGAGGGGGGCAGCTCCGGCTACATCTTC

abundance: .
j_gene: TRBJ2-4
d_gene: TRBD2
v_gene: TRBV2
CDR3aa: CASSPLAGGGGKNIQYF
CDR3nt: TGTGCCAGCAGTCCTCTGGCGGGGGGGGGGGGCAAAAACATTCAGTACTTC

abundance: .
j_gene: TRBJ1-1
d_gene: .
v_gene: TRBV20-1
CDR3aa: CSARQLPGNTEAFF
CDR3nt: TGCAGTGCTAGACAGTTGCCGGGGAACACTGAAGCTTTCTTT

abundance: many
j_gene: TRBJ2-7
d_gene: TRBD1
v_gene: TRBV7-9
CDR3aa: CASGTDRGRLGEQYF
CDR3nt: TGTGCCAGCGGGACGGACAGGGGAAGATTGGGGGAGCAGTACTTC

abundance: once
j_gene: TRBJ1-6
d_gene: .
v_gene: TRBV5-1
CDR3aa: CASSPAVNDSPLHF
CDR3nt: TGCGCCAGCAGCCCGGCGGTGAACGATTCACCCCTCCACTTT

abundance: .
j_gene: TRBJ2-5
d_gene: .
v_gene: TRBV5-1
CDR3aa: CASILTANARAQYF
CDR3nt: TGCGCCAGCATCCTAACCGCTAATGCTCGGGCCCAGTACTTC

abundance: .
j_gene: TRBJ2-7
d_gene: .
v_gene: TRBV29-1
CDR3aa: CSVGGATYEQYF
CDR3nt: TGCAGCGTAGGGGGGGCCACCTACGAGCAGTACTTC

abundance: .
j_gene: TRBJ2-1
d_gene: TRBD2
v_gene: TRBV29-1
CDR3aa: CSAEGGRLAGDEQFF
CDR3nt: TGCAGCGCTGAAGGGGGCCGCCTAGCGGGAGACGAGCAGTTCTTC

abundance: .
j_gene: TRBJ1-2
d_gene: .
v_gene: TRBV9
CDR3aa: CASRMGGSNYGYTF
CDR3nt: TGTGCCAGCCGGATGGGGGGCAGTAACTATGGCTACACCTTC

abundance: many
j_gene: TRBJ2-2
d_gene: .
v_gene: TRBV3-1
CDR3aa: CASSRQGVNTGELFF
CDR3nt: TGTGCCAGCAGCAGACAAGGGGTGAACACCGGGGAGCTGTTTTTT

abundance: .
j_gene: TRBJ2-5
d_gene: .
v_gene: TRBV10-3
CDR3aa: CAISNPGRGEQETQYF
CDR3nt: TGTGCCATCAGCAACCCCGGTCGGGGCGAACAAGAGACCCAGTACTTC

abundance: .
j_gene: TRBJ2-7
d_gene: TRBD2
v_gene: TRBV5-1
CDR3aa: CASSRDGGAYEQYF
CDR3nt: TGCGCCAGCAGCCGGGACGGGGGGGCGTACGAGCAGTACTTC

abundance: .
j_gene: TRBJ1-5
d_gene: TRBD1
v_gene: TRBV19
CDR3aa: CASSSSGTGRRNQPQHF
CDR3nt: TGTGCCAGTAGTTCGTCCGGGACAGGACGGCGCAATCAGCCCCAGCATTTT

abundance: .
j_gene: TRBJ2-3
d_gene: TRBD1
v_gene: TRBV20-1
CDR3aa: CSARVQGARTDTQYF
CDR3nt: TGCAGTGCTAGGGTACAGGGGGCTCGCACAGATACGCAGTATTTT

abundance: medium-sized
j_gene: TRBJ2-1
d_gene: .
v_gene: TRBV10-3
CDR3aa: CAHKGGNEQFF
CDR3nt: TGTGCCCACAAAGGGGGTAATGAGCAGTTCTTC

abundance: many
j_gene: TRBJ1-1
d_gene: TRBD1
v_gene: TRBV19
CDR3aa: CASYRGEITEAFF
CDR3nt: TGTGCCAGTTACAGGGGAGAGATAACTGAAGCTTTCTTT

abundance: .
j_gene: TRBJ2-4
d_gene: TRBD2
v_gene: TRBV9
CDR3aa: CASSVEYGRAQNIQYF
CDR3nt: TGTGCCAGCAGCGTAGAATACGGGAGGGCCCAAAACATTCAGTACTTC